Given below is one TCR beta chain in context. The target antigen is unknown. This entry is derived from a study of persistence of HIV-infected CD4 T cells. The overall study: Suppressive ART had lasted a median of roughly eight years.

An overlapping HIV-1 Gag peptide pool stimulated these cells at roughly 1 ug/peptide/mL. Sorting selected CD4+ T cells upregulating both CD40 ligand and CD69. General observations from the study: Rare CMV-responding cells carrying HIV-1 proviruses were not analyzed separately for TCR.

CDR1 SGHTA and CDR2 FQGTGA come from the germline V gene. V was clipped by 5 bases and J by 6 bases, with 15 bases between them. This CDR3 has 14 amino acids. This was the immunoSEQ version 4 assay in survey mode. Template was genomic DNA at 7.5 to 10 ng/uL, with up to 1 ug used per sample. Libraries were prepared by immunoSEQ multiplex PCR; TCRdb keeps only in-frame clonotypes and omits some of them. The table lists 24,000 or so clones, under 80% of them singletons. V and J are TRBV7-3 and TRBJ2-3; D is ambiguous. Specimen: CD4+ T cells sorted from PBMCs after roughly 19-hour stimulation, collected from a patient who received antiretroviral therapy. This sequence originates from an adult man with HIV who was CMV-seropositive. CDR3 amino acids: CASSQQTSLDTQYF. In DNA form, the CDR3 reads TGTGCCAGCAGCCAACAGACCAGTTTGGATACGCAGTATTTT. Variable domain in full (rest from reference TRBV7-3 and TRBJ2-3): GAGVSQTPSNKVTEKGKYVELRCDPISGHTALYWYRQSLGQGPEFLIYFQGTGAADDSGLPNDRFFAVRPEGSVSTLKIQRTERGDSAVYLCASSQQTSLDTQYFGPGTRLTVL.